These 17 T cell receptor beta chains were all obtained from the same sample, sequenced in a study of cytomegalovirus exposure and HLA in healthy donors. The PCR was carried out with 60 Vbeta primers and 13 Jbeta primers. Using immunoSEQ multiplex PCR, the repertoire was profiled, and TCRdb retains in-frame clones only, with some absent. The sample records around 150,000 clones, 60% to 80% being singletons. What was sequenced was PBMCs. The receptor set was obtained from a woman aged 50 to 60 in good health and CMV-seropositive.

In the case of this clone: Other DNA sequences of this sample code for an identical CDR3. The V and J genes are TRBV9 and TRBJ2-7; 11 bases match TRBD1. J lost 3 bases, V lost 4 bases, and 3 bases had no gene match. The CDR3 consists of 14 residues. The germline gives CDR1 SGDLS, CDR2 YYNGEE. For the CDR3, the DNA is TGTGCCAGCAGCACTGGGACAGGGGGCTACGAGCAGTACTTC. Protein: CASSTGTGGYEQYF.

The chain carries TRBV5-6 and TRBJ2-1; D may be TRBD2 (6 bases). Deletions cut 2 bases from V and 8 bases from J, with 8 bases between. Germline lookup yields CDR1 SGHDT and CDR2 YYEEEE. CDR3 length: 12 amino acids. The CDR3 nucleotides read TGTGCCAGCAGCTTCAGCGGGCATGAGCAGTTCTTC. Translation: CASSFSGHEQFF.

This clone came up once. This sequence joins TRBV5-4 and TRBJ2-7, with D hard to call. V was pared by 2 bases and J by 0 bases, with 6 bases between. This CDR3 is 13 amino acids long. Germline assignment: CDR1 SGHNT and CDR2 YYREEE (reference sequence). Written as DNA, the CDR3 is TGTGCCAGCAGCTTCGAGAGCTCCTACGAGCAGTACTTC. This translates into CASSFESSYEQYF.

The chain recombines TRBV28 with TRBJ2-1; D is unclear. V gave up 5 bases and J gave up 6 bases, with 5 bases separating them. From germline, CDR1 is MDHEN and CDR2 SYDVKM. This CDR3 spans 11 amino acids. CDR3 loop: CASSVLNEQFF. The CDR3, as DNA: TGTGCCAGCAGTGTACTCAATGAGCAGTTCTTC.

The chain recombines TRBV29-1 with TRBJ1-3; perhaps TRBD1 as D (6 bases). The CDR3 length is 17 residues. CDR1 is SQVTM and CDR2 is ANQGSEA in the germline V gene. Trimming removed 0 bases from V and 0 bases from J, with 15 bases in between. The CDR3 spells CSVEEVGGHSSGNTIYF. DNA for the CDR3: TGCAGCGTTGAAGAAGTAGGGGGACATAGCTCTGGAAACACCATATATTTT.

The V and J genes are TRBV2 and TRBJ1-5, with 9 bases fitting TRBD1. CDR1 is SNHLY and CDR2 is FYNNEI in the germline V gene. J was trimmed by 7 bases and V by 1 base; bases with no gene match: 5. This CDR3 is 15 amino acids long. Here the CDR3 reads CASSEDLTGGQPQHF. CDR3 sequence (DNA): TGTGCCAGCAGTGAAGACTTGACAGGGGGACAGCCCCAGCATTTT.

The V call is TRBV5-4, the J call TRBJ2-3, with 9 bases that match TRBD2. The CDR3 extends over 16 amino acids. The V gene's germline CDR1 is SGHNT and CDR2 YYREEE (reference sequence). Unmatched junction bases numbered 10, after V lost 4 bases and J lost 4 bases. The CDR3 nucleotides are TGTGCCAGCAGCCAGACGCGGGGGGGCCTCCCAGATACGCAGTATTTT. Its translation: CASSQTRGGLPDTQYF. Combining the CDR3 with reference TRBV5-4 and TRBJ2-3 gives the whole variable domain ETGVTQSPTHLIKTRGQQVTLRCSSQSGHNTVSWYQQALGQGPQFIFQYYREEENGRGNFPPRFSGLQFPNYSSELNVNALELDDSALYLCASSQTRGGLPDTQYFGPGTRLTVL.

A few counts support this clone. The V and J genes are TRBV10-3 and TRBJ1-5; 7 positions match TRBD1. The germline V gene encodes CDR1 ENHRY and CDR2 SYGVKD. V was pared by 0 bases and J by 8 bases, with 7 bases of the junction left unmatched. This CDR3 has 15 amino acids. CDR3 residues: CAISESSDRLKPQHF. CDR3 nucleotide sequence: TGTGCCATCAGTGAGTCTTCGGACAGGTTGAAGCCCCAGCATTTT.

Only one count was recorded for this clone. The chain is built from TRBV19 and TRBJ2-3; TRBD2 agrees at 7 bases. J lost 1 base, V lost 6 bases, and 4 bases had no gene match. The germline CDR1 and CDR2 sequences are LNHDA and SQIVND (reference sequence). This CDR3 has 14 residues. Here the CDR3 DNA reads TGTGCCAGTAGACTAGCGTTGGGCACAGATACGCAGTATTTT. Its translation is CASRLALGTDTQYF.

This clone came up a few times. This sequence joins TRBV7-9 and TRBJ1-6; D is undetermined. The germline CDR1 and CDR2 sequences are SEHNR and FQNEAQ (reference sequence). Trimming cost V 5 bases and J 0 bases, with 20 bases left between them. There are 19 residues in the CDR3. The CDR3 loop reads CASSLWVLPRASYNSPLHF. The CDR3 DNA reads TGTGCCAGCAGCCTGTGGGTTCTACCGAGGGCCTCCTATAATTCACCCCTCCACTTT.

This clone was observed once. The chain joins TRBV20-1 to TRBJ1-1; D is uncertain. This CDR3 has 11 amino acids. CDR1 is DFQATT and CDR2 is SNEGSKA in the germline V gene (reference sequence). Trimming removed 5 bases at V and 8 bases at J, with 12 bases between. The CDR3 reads CSAQTRTEAFF. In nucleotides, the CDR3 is TGCAGTGCTCAGACACGTACAGAAGCTTTCTTT.

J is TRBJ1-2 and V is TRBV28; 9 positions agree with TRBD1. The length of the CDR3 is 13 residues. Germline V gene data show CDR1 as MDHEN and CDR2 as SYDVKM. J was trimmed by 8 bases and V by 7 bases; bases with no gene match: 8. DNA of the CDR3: TGTGCCAGCATTGTACAGGGGGCTGGCGGCTACACCTTC. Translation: CASIVQGAGGYTF.

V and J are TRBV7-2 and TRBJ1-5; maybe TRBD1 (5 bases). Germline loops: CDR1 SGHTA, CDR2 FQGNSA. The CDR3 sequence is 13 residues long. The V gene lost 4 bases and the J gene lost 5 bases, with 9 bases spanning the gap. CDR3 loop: CASSWRGDQPQHF. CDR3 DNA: TGTGCCAGCAGCTGGAGGGGAGATCAGCCCCAGCATTTT.

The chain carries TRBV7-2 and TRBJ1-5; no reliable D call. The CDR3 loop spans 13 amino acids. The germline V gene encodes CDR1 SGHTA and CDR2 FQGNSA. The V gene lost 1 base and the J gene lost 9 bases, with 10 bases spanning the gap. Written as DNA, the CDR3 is TGTGCCAGCAGCTTAGGAGCGTTCGGGCCCCAGCATTTT. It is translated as CASSLGAFGPQHF.

The CDR3 is CASSRRTGIYGYTF. The CDR3, as DNA: TGTGCCAGCAGCCGGAGGACCGGGATCTATGGCTACACCTTC. The gene calls are TRBV5-6 and TRBJ1-2; no reliable D call. Trimming left V 4 bases short and J 4 bases short, with 14 bases between. Germline CDR1 is SGHDT and CDR2 is YYEEEE. The CDR3 is 14 residues long.

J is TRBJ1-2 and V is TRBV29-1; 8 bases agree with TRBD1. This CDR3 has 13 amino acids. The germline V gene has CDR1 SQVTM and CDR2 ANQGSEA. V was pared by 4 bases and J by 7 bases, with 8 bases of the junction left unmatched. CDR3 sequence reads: CSVVGQGAVGYTF. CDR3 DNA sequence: TGCAGCGTTGTAGGCCAGGGGGCGGTTGGCTACACCTTC.

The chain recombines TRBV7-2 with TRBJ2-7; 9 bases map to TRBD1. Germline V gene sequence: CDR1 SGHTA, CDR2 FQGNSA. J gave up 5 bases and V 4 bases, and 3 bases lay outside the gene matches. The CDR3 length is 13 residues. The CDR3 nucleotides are TGTGCCAGCAGCTATGGGACAGGGAACGAGCAGTACTTC. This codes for CASSYGTGNEQYF.